This T cell receptor (beta chain) stems from a study of cytomegalovirus exposure and HLA in healthy donors. The table came from immunoSEQ multiplex PCR; TCRdb's copy has only in-frame clones and leaves some out. Of about 180,000 clones in the sample, roughly 85% are singletons; the top ten hold about 15%. V lost 7 bases and J lost 5, with 11 bases in between. From germline, CDR1 is SNHLY and CDR2 FYNNEI. The CDR3 contains 12 residues. The V call is TRBV2, the J call TRBJ2-5, with D maybe TRBD2 (6 bases). The source material was PBMCs. The TCR sequence derives from a man aged 18 to 30 in good health and CMV-seropositive. The CDR3 loop is CASTAGRETQYF. The CDR3 DNA reads TGTGCCAGCACCGCGGGAAGGGAGACCCAGTACTTC.